This passage covers 20 T cell receptor beta chains from one sample sequenced in a study of radiotherapy plus CTLA-4 blockade in lung cancer. The protocol was immunoSEQ multiplex PCR, while the TCRdb copy is restricted to in-frame clones and leaves out a portion. The sample lists about 27,000 clones; 73% were seen once. The sequencing here drew on peripheral blood, taken from a patient treated with radiotherapy plus ipilimumab. These receptors originate from a human donor with non-small cell lung cancer who had stable disease on radiotherapy plus ipilimumab.

This chain joins TRBV29-1 and TRBJ2-7, with TRBD1 as a possible D gene (6 bases). The CDR3 is 13 residues long. V shed 6 bases and J shed 4 bases, with 16 bases lying between them. CDR1 and CDR2 (germline): SQVTM, ANQGSEA. CDR3 protein: CSVARDMEYEQYF. In nucleotides, the CDR3 is TGCAGCGTGGCCCGGGACATGGAGTACGAGCAGTACTTC.

The chain uses TRBV27 and TRBJ1-2; maybe TRBD1 (6 bases). The V gene lost 5 bases and the J gene lost 8 bases, with 18 bases spanning the gap. In germline, CDR1 is MNHEY, CDR2 SMNVEV (reference sequence). This CDR3 spans 14 amino acids. Here the CDR3 DNA reads TGTGCCAGCAGTCCGCGTCAGGGGCCGAGAGGCTACACCTTC. Its translation is CASSPRQGPRGYTF.

The rearrangement links TRBV6-1 to TRBJ2-7, with TRBD1 identical over 11 bases. This CDR3 contains 13 residues. V gave up 10 bases and J gave up 4 bases; unmatched junction bases: 6. Per the germline V gene, CDR1 is MNHNS and CDR2 is SASEGT. The CDR3 loop reads CATSGTGGYEQYF. The CDR3 DNA is TGTGCCACCTCCGGGACAGGGGGGTACGAGCAGTACTTC.

The rearrangement joins TRBV5-4 to TRBJ2-2; 9 nucleotides align to TRBD2. The ends lost 0 bases at V and 5 bases at J; junction bases unmatched: 5. This CDR3 has 16 amino acids. Germline V CDR1 and CDR2: SGHNT, YYREEE (reference sequence). CDR3 coding DNA: TGTGCCAGCAGCTTGGGAATAGCGGGGGCGACCGGGGAGCTGTTTTTT. Amino acids: CASSLGIAGATGELFF.

This clone was found a few times. V and J are TRBV7-2 and TRBJ2-3, with D uncertain. This CDR3 is built from 11 residues. Germline CDR1 is SGHTA and CDR2 is FQGNSA. The ends were cut back, 5 bases at V and 2 bases at J, with 2 bases in the middle. The CDR3 DNA reads as TGTGCCAGCAGCAACACAGATACGCAGTATTTT. Its translation: CASSNTDTQYF.

The chain employs TRBV10-3 and TRBJ2-7; D remains ambiguous. V was clipped by 6 bases and J by 5 bases, with 14 bases between them. This CDR3 has 13 residues. CDR1 ENHRY and CDR2 SYGVKD come from the germline V gene. CDR3 protein: CAIRGLVSDEQYF. The CDR3 DNA sequence: TGTGCCATCAGGGGCCTAGTTTCGGACGAGCAGTACTTC.

This clone was observed a single time. The chain links TRBV5-1 to TRBJ1-2; 7 bases map to TRBD1. Germline V gene lookup returns CDR1 SGHRS and CDR2 YFSETQ. The CDR3 is 13 amino acids. J gave up 7 bases and V 4 bases, and 7 bases lay outside the gene matches. The CDR3 loop is CASSVTGSSGYTF. CDR3 coding DNA: TGCGCCAGCAGCGTGACAGGGTCGAGTGGCTACACCTTC.

J is TRBJ2-7 and V is TRBV2; D gene unclear. CDR3 length: 14 residues. V shed 8 bases and J shed 0 bases, with 14 bases lying between them. CDR1 and CDR2 (germline): SNHLY, FYNNEI. CDR3 in amino acids: CASRVGSLSYEQYF. The CDR3 DNA is TGTGCCAGCCGAGTCGGAAGCCTCTCCTACGAGCAGTACTTC.

The table lists this clone with a few counts. The rearrangement joins TRBV7-9 to TRBJ2-1; tentatively, D is TRBD1 or TRBD2 (7 bases each). Germline loops: CDR1 SEHNR, CDR2 FQNEAQ (reference sequence). The V gene lost 2 bases and the J gene lost 1 base, with 12 bases spanning the gap. The CDR3 length is 16 residues. The CDR3 region has the DNA TGTGCCAGCAGCTTATCAGGGGGAGGGTCCTACAATGAGCAGTTCTTC. Its protein is CASSLSGGGSYNEQFF.

The chain joins TRBV29-1 to TRBJ1-2, with D perhaps matching TRBD1 (5 bases). In germline, CDR1 is SQVTM, CDR2 ANQGSEA. The CDR3 spans 12 residues. Trimming left V 2 bases short and J 8 bases short, with 12 bases between. CDR3 region: CSVERGGYGYTF. In DNA form, the CDR3 reads TGCAGCGTTGAAAGGGGCGGGTACGGCTACACCTTC.

The chain is built from TRBV11-3 and TRBJ1-1, with TRBD1 matching over 7 bases. The CDR3 spans 18 residues. Germline V gene lookup returns CDR1 SGHNT and CDR2 YENEEA. Trimming cost V 5 bases and J 0 bases; bases outside gene matches: 15. CDR3 nucleotide sequence: TGTGCCAGCAGCCTTAGTAGAGGGGGCCTGGCTATGAACACTGAAGCTTTCTTT. It is translated as CASSLSRGGLAMNTEAFF.

The chain joins TRBV6-5 to TRBJ1-1; weak D call: TRBD1 (6 bases). Germline loops: CDR1 MNHEY, CDR2 SVGAGI. This CDR3 contains 14 residues. V lost 0 bases to trimming and J lost 9 bases, with 14 bases between them. Here the CDR3 reads CASSYSSGVQQAFF. Written as DNA, the CDR3 is TGTGCCAGCAGTTACTCTTCAGGGGTCCAGCAAGCTTTCTTT.

The sample holds one count of this clone. The chain has TRBV2 and TRBJ1-4, with D perhaps matching TRBD1 (5 bases). V lost 6 bases and J 5 bases, leaving 10 bases between the germline ends. CDR3 length equals 13 residues. Germline V CDR1 and CDR2: SNHLY, FYNNEI. CDR3 loop: CASSRGANEKLFF. Written as DNA, the CDR3 is TGTGCCAGCAGCCGCGGGGCAAATGAAAAACTGTTTTTT.

The rearrangement links TRBV27 to TRBJ2-6; D not certain. Trimming removed 4 bases from V and 4 bases from J, with 14 bases in between. The CDR3 loop spans 16 amino acids. Germline assignment: CDR1 MNHEY and CDR2 SMNVEV (reference sequence). DNA for the CDR3: TGTGCCAGCAGTTCGCATGATCTGTCGGGGGCCAACGTCCTGACTTTC. This encodes CASSSHDLSGANVLTF.

The V and J genes are TRBV28 and TRBJ1-2; 7 bases align to TRBD1. Trimming at V came to 4 bases and at J to 6 bases, leaving 5 bases not matched to a gene. Germline values: CDR1 MDHEN, CDR2 SYDVKM. The CDR3 extends over 13 amino acids. The CDR3 here is CASSSGTANGYTF. CDR3 nucleotide sequence: TGTGCCAGCAGTTCCGGGACAGCTAATGGCTACACCTTC.

The chain joins TRBV5-4 to TRBJ2-1, with D possibly being TRBD2 (7 bases). The germline V gene encodes CDR1 SGHNT and CDR2 YYREEE (reference sequence). The CDR3 length is 18 residues. Trimming left V 4 bases short and J 1 base short, with 21 bases between. Written as DNA, the CDR3 is TGTGCCAGCAGCCGAAACCGGGGGGCTAGCGGTTCCTACAATGAGCAGTTCTTC. It is translated as CASSRNRGASGSYNEQFF.

This rearrangement joins TRBV5-5 to TRBJ1-1, with 7 nucleotides matching TRBD1. Germline V gene lookup returns CDR1 SGHKS and CDR2 YYEKEE (reference sequence). After removal of 4 bases from V and 4 bases from J, the junction contained 10 bases not matched to a gene. The CDR3 sequence is 15 residues long. The CDR3 sequence is CASSTSTGRRTEAFF. The DNA of the CDR3 is TGTGCCAGCAGCACCTCGACAGGGCGGCGCACTGAAGCTTTCTTT.

The rearrangement joins TRBV7-9 to TRBJ2-1; unclear D gene. This CDR3 has 16 residues. Per the germline V gene, CDR1 is SEHNR and CDR2 is FQNEAQ (reference sequence). Trimming removed 0 bases from V and 0 bases from J, with 9 bases in between. CDR3 loop: CASSLASASSYNEQFF. Here the CDR3 DNA reads TGTGCCAGCAGCTTAGCGAGCGCCAGCTCCTACAATGAGCAGTTCTTC.

The genes are TRBV19 and TRBJ2-2; 12 bases match TRBD2. The germline CDR1 and CDR2 sequences are LNHDA and SQIVND (reference sequence). CDR3 size: 17 residues. V lost 3 bases, J lost 2 bases, and 4 bases stayed unmatched. CDR3 protein: CASSILAGGINTGELFF. CDR3 DNA sequence: TGTGCCAGTAGTATCCTAGCGGGAGGGATCAACACCGGGGAGCTGTTTTTT.

This rearrangement joins TRBV12-5 to TRBJ1-5, with unresolved D. V was clipped by 4 bases and J by 3 bases, with 4 bases between them. The CDR3 contains 12 residues. Looked up from germline, CDR1 is LGHNT and CDR2 is FRNRAP. Here the CDR3 reads CASGWDNQPQHF. CDR3 DNA sequence: TGTGCTAGTGGTTGGGACAATCAGCCCCAGCATTTT.